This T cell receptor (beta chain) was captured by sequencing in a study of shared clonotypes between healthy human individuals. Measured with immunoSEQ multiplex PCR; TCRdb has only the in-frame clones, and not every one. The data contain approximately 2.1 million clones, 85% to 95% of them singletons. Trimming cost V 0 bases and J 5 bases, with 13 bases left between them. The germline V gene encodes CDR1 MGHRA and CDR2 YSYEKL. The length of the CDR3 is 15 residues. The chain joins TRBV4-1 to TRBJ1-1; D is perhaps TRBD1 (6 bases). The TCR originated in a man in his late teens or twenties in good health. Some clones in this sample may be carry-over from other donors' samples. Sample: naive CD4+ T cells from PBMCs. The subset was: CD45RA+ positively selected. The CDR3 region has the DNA TGCGCCAGCAGCCAAGATTTGGGGGCGCGAACTGAAGCTTTCTTT. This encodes CASSQDLGARTEAFF.